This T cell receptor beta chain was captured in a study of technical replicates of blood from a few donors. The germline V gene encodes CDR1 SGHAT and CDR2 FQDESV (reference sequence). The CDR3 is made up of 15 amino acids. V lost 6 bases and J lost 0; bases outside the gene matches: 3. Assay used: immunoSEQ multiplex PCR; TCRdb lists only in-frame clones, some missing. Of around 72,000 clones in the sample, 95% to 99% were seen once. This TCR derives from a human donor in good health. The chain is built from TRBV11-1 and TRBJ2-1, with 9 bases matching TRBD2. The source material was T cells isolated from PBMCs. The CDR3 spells CASSLSGGSYNEQFF. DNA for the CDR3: TGTGCCAGCAGTCTTAGCGGGGGCTCCTACAATGAGCAGTTCTTC.